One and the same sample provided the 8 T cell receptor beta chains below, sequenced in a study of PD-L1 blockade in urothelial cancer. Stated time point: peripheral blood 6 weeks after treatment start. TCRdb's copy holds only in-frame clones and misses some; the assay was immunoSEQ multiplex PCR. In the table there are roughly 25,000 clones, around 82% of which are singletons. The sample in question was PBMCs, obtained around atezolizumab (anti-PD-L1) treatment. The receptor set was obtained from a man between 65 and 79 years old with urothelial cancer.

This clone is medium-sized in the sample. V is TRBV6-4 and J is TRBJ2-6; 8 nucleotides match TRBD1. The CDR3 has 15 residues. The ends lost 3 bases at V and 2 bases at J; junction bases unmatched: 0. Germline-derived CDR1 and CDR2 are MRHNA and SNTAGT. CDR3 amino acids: CASSEQGAGANVLTF. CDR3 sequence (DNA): TGTGCCAGCAGTGAACAGGGGGCTGGGGCCAACGTCCTGACTTTC.

In DNA form, the CDR3 reads TGTGCCAGCAGCTTTCCGGGAGGGGGTACAGATACGCAGTATTTT. Its translation is CASSFPGGGTDTQYF. V usage is TRBV7-3 and J usage is TRBJ2-3; 8 bases are a match to TRBD2. Per the germline V gene, CDR1 is SGHTA and CDR2 is FQGTGA. CDR3 length equals 15 residues. After removal of 3 bases from V and 3 bases from J, the junction contained 5 bases not matched to a gene.

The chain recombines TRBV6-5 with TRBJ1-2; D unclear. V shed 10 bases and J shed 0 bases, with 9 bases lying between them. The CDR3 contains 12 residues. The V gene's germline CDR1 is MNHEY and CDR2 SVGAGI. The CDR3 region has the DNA TGTGCCACCGCCCGAGCTAACTATGGCTACACCTTC. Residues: CATARANYGYTF.

For the CDR3, the DNA is TGTGCCAGCAGTGAAGCGAGGGTACAAGAGACCCAGTACTTC. It translates to CASSEARVQETQYF. J is TRBJ2-5 and V is TRBV2; a weak D match, TRBD2 (5 bases). With 0 bases removed from V and 2 bases from J, the gap between germline ends came to 7 bases. CDR1 is SNHLY, CDR2 FYNNEI, per germline. The CDR3 is made up of 14 amino acids.

The CDR3 protein is CASSLTGRASGHNEQFF. The DNA for the CDR3 is TGCGCCAGCAGCCTCACCGGGAGGGCTAGCGGCCACAATGAGCAGTTCTTC. J is TRBJ2-1 and V is TRBV4-1, with 8 bases matching TRBD2. The CDR3 spans 17 residues. The V gene's germline CDR1 is MGHRA and CDR2 YSYEKL. V was pared by 4 bases and J by 5 bases, with 13 bases of the junction left unmatched.

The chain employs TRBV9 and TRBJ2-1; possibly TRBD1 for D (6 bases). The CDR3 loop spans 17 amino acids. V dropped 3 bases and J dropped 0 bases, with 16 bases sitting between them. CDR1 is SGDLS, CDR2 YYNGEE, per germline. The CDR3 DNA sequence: TGTGCCAGCAGCGATGGCAGGGGATCGAGCTCCTACAATGAGCAGTTCTTC. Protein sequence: CASSDGRGSSSYNEQFF.

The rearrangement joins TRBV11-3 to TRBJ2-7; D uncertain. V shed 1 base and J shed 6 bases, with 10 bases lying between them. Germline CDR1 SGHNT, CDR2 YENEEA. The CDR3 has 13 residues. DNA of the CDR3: TGTGCCAGCAGCTTAGGGCTCCGCGGCGAGCAGTACTTC. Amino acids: CASSLGLRGEQYF. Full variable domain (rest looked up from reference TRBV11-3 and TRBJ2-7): EAGVVQSPRYKIIEKKQPVAFWCNPISGHNTLYWYLQNLGQGPELLIRYENEEAVDDSQLPKDRFSAERLKGVDSTLKIQPAELGDSAVYLCASSLGLRGEQYFGPGTRLTVT.

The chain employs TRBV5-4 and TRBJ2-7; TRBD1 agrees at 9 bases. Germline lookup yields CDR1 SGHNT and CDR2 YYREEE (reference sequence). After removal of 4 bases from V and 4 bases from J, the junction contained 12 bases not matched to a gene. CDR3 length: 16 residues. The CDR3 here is CASSPPGQGRGYEQYF. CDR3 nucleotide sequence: TGTGCCAGCAGCCCACCTGGACAGGGGAGGGGGTACGAGCAGTACTTC.